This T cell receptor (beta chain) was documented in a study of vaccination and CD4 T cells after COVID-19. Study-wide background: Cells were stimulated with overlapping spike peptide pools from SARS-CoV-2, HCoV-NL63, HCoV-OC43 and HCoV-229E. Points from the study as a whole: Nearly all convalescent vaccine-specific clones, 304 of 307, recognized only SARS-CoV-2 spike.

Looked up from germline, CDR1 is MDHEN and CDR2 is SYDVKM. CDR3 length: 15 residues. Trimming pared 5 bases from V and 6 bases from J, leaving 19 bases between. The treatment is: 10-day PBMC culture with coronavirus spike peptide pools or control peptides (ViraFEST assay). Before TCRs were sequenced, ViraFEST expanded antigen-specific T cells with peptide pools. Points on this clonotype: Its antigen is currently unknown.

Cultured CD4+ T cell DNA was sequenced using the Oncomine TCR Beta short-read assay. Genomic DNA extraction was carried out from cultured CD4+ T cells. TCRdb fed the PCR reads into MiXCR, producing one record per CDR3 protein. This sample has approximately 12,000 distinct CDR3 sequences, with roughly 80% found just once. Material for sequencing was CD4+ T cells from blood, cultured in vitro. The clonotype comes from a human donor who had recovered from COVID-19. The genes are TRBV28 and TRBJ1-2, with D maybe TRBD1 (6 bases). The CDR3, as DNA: TGTGCCAGCAGTCTACAACGGACAGATCTTAATGGCTACACCTTC. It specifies CASSLQRTDLNGYTF.